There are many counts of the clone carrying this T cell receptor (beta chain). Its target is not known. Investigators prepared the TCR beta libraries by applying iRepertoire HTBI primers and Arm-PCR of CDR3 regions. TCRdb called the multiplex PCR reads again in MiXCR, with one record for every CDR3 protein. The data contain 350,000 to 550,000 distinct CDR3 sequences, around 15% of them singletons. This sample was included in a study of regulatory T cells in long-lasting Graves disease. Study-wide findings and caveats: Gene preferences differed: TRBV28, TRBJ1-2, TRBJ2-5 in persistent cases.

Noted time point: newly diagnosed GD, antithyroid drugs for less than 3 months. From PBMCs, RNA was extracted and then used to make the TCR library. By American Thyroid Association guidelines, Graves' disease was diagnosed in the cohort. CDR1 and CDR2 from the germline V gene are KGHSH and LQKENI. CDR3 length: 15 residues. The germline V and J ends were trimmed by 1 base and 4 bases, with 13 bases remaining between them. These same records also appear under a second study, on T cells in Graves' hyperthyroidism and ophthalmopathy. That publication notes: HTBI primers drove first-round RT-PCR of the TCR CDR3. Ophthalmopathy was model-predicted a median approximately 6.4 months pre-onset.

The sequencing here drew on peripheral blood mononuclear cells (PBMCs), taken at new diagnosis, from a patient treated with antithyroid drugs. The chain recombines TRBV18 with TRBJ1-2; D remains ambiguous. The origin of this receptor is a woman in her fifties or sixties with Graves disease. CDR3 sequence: CASSPLHEDLYGYTF. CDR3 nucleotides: TGTGCCAGCTCACCACTCCACGAGGACCTCTATGGCTACACCTTC.